This entry is about one T cell receptor (beta chain). Trimming cost V 2 bases and J 2 bases, with 14 bases left between them. This CDR3 region has 16 residues. Germline CDR1 reads SGDLS; CDR2 reads YYNGEE. The sample comes from a study of T cells after somatic rescue of genetic block. The repertoire was sequenced with immunoSEQ multiplex PCR; TCRdb's copy has only in-frame clones and lacks some. The data hold around 57,000 clones, with 90% to 97% observed a single time. V is TRBV9 and J is TRBJ1-5, with a possible D match to TRBD1 (6 bases). The source of this sequence is a child in the first two years of life. The sequenced sample consisted of peripheral blood mononuclear cells (PBMCs). CDR3 in DNA: TGTGCCAGCAGCGTCGTAGCTTACAGGGGCAATCAGCCCCAGCATTTT. Translated, it gives CASSVVAYRGNQPQHF.